Each of the 22 T cell receptor beta chains below was sequenced from the same sample in a study of cytomegalovirus exposure and HLA in healthy donors (dated by TCRdb to about 2017). Preparation of the library involved the immunoSEQ multiplex PCR assay. A mixture of 60 forward primers for TCR Vbeta segments and 13 reverse primers for TCR Jbeta segments was used in the multiplex PCR. Not all clones reach the TCRdb copy of this immuneACCESS table, which keeps in-frame sequences only. Checked studies attribute under half of the gap to unresolved V genes and leave the rest unexplained. This sample has 160,000 or so clones in its table, and roughly 88% of those were observed once. The ten largest clones take up less than 2% of the sample. Sequencing was done on a sample of PBMCs. The receptors stem from a young woman in good health and CMV-seronegative.

This clone was observed a few times. The chain uses TRBV5-6 and TRBJ1-1; 7 bases are a match to TRBD1. Germline CDR1 reads SGHDT; CDR2 reads YYEEEE. CDR3 length equals 13 residues. V gave up 8 bases and J gave up 3 bases; unmatched junction bases: 7. The CDR3 loop is CARTQGVDTEAFF. The CDR3 DNA reads TGTGCCAGGACGCAGGGGGTAGACACTGAAGCTTTCTTT.

This chain uses TRBV7-2 with TRBJ1-1, with 9 bases lining up with TRBD1. The germline CDR1 and CDR2 sequences are SGHTA and FQGNSA. V gave up 5 bases and J gave up 0 bases; unmatched junction bases: 7. The CDR3 extends over 16 amino acids. DNA for the CDR3: TGTGCCAGCAGCCCTCGGACAGGGGCAATGAACACTGAAGCTTTCTTT. Encoded protein: CASSPRTGAMNTEAFF.

The V gene is TRBV20-1, the J gene TRBJ2-1; D perhaps matches TRBD1 (6 bases). The CDR3 sequence is 11 residues long. Looked up from germline, CDR1 is DFQATT and CDR2 is SNEGSKA (reference sequence). Trimming took off 4 bases at V and 7 bases at J, with 8 bases between the two ends. CDR3 loop: CSATQGNEQFF. DNA for the CDR3: TGCAGTGCTACACAGGGAAATGAGCAGTTCTTC.

In DNA, the CDR3 is TGTGCCAGCTCACCAGTGGGACAGGGGAATTCACCCCTCCACTTT. This sequence encodes CASSPVGQGNSPLHF. V usage is TRBV18 and J usage is TRBJ1-6, with 10 bases matching TRBD1. V lost 2 bases to trimming and J lost 7 bases; unmatched junction nucleotides: 2. The CDR3 is 15 amino acids. Germline V CDR1 and CDR2: KGHSH, LQKENI.

The rearrangement joins TRBV2 to TRBJ1-5; TRBD1 matches at 8 bases. Germline V gene data show CDR1 as SNHLY and CDR2 as FYNNEI. CDR3 length: 15 residues. V shed 6 bases, J shed 3 bases, and the junction held 7 bases outside the gene matches. In DNA form, the CDR3 reads TGTGCCAGCAGACCCGGACAGGGCCTCAATCAGCCCCAGCATTTT. Translating it yields CASRPGQGLNQPQHF.

V usage is TRBV9 and J usage is TRBJ1-3; TRBD1 might be the D (6 bases). Per the germline V gene, CDR1 is SGDLS and CDR2 is YYNGEE. V was clipped by 5 bases and J by 1 base, with 19 bases between them. This CDR3 contains 17 residues. In DNA, the CDR3 is TGTGCCAGCAGACCGGGACAATCACTGAGTTCTGGAAACACCATATATTTT. This encodes CASRPGQSLSSGNTIYF. Looking up the rest from reference TRBV9 and TRBJ1-3 gives the full variable domain: DSGVTQTPKHLITATGQRVTLRCSPRSGDLSVYWYQQSLDQGLQFLIQYYNGEERAKGNILERFSAQQFPDLHSELNLSSLELGDSALYFCASRPGQSLSSGNTIYFGEGSWLTVV.

This clone occurred a few times. J is TRBJ1-1 and V is TRBV7-3; perhaps TRBD1 as D (6 bases). In germline, CDR1 is SGHTA, CDR2 FQGTGA. The CDR3 loop spans 13 amino acids. V shed 2 bases and J shed 8 bases, with 12 bases lying between them. The CDR3, as DNA: TGTGCCAGCAGCTTAGTCAGGGGTAAAGAAGCTTTCTTT. Its translation: CASSLVRGKEAFF.

The chain links TRBV5-1 to TRBJ2-2; 9 bases map to TRBD1. The CDR3 length is 17 residues. V dropped 0 bases and J dropped 4; count of bases not matched to a gene: 7. CDR1 and CDR2 (germline): SGHRS, YFSETQ. The CDR3 spells CASSLAQGAEGTGELFF. CDR3 DNA: TGCGCCAGCAGCTTGGCACAGGGGGCTGAGGGCACCGGGGAGCTGTTTTTT.

This clone was observed a few times. CDR3 sequence reads: CASSLAGGAPGGYTF. CDR3 coding DNA: TGCGCCAGCAGCTTGGCCGGGGGGGCGCCGGGTGGCTACACCTTC. This rearrangement joins TRBV5-1 to TRBJ1-2, with a tentative D call TRBD1 (6 bases). This CDR3 contains 15 residues. The V gene lost 0 bases and the J gene lost 7 bases, with 16 bases spanning the gap. Germline V lookup: CDR1 SGHRS, CDR2 YFSETQ.

This chain connects TRBV28 to TRBJ1-2; D possibly corresponds to TRBD1 (5 bases). Deletions cut 5 bases from V and 4 bases from J, with 8 bases between. The CDR3 extends over 12 amino acids. The germline V gene has CDR1 MDHEN and CDR2 SYDVKM. As DNA, the CDR3 is TGTGCCAGCAGTCTCACAGGCTATGGCTACACCTTC. This encodes CASSLTGYGYTF.

The chain joins TRBV12-2 to TRBJ1-1. TRBV12-2 is marked as a pseudogene. The CDR3 covers 16 residues. For the CDR3, the DNA is TGTGCAAGTCGCTTTTGGGGAGTAGGTCGAATAACTGAAGCTTTCTTT. It yields the protein CASRFWGVGRITEAFF.

The chain employs TRBV5-1 and TRBJ2-1; D not resolved. This CDR3 spans 13 amino acids. Germline V gives CDR1 SGHRS, CDR2 YFSETQ. Deletions cut 4 bases from V and 0 bases from J, with 5 bases between. The CDR3 protein is CASSPISYNEQFF. The CDR3 region has the DNA TGCGCCAGCAGCCCTATCTCCTACAATGAGCAGTTCTTC.

Here the CDR3 reads CASSHTAGTGSYNEQFF. In DNA, the CDR3 is TGTGCCAGCTCACACACGGCCGGGACAGGTTCGTACAATGAGCAGTTCTTC. The chain employs TRBV18 and TRBJ2-1; 8 bases match TRBD1. Germline CDR1 is KGHSH and CDR2 is LQKENI. Trimming at V came to 4 bases and at J to 4 bases, leaving 12 bases not matched to a gene. CDR3 length: 17 residues.

CDR3 protein: CASSSAGSTNEKLFF. The CDR3 DNA reads TGTGCCAGCAGCTCCGCAGGGTCAACTAATGAAAAACTGTTTTTT. The chain carries TRBV5-4 and TRBJ1-4, with a weak D call TRBD1 (5 bases). Trimming left V 3 bases short and J 0 bases short, with 9 bases between. This CDR3 region has 15 residues. The germline V gene has CDR1 SGHNT and CDR2 YYREEE (reference sequence).

The rearrangement links TRBV4-2 to TRBJ2-2; D gene ambiguous. V was cut by 0 bases and J by 3 bases, with 11 bases left in between. There are 16 residues in the CDR3. Germline V gene sequence: CDR1 LGHNA, CDR2 YNFKEQ. The CDR3 region is CASSQDWVSYTGELFF. Written as DNA, the CDR3 is TGTGCCAGCAGCCAAGATTGGGTTAGCTACACCGGGGAGCTGTTTTTT.

V is TRBV14 and J is TRBJ1-1, with 10 bases aligning to TRBD1. Germline V gives CDR1 SGHDN, CDR2 FVKESK. This CDR3 comprises 16 residues. V lost 2 bases, J lost 5 bases, and 8 bases stayed unmatched. The CDR3 is CASSQRQGALGTEAFF. The CDR3 nucleotides read TGTGCCAGCAGCCAAAGACAGGGGGCGTTGGGAACTGAAGCTTTCTTT.

The rearrangement joins TRBV2 to TRBJ1-2; D may be TRBD1 (5 bases). Trimming left V 3 bases short and J 4 bases short, with 9 bases between. Germline CDR1 reads SNHLY; CDR2 reads FYNNEI. The CDR3 has 13 residues. CDR3 region: CASSEGGSYGYTF. The CDR3 DNA follows: TGTGCCAGCAGTGAGGGGGGTAGCTATGGCTACACCTTC.

The chain uses TRBV6-6 and TRBJ1-1; D gene unclear. The germline V gene encodes CDR1 MNHNY and CDR2 SVGAGI (reference sequence). V was cut by 6 bases and J by 8 bases, with 13 bases left in between. The CDR3 sequence is 12 residues long. The CDR3 reads CASSPVAGEAFF. The CDR3 DNA reads as TGTGCCAGCAGCCCCGTAGCGGGCGAAGCTTTCTTT.

The chain is built from TRBV6-1 and TRBJ2-7, with D possibly being TRBD2 (5 bases). This CDR3 contains 11 residues. The V and J ends lost 6 bases and 6 bases respectively, with 9 bases between them. The germline gives CDR1 MNHNS, CDR2 SASEGT. CDR3 coding DNA: TGTGCCAGCAGGAGGGTGGGCGAGCAGTACTTC. This translates into CASRRVGEQYF.

This chain links TRBV11-2 with TRBJ2-7; 7 bases line up with TRBD1. CDR1 and CDR2 from the germline V gene are SGHAT and FQNNGV. Germline trimming cut 5 bases from V and 3 bases from J; bases unmatched to any gene: 7. This CDR3 is built from 14 residues. The CDR3 DNA is TGTGCCAGCAGCGCCGGGACAGCTTACTACGAGCAGTACTTC. Its protein is CASSAGTAYYEQYF.

This clone was observed once. The chain links TRBV5-8 to TRBJ1-1, with 8 bases matching TRBD1. From germline, CDR1 is SGHTS and CDR2 YDEGEE. The CDR3 runs to 16 residues. V trimming: 1 base; J trimming: 3 bases; junction bases outside the gene matches: 8. The CDR3 nucleotides are TGTGCCAGCAGCTTGCGGGACAGGCCTTGGGACACTGAAGCTTTCTTT. Translation gives CASSLRDRPWDTEAFF. Filled out from reference TRBV5-8 and TRBJ1-1, the complete variable domain reads EAGVTQSPTHLIKTRGQQATLRCSPISGHTSVYWYQQALGLGLQFLLWYDEGEERNRGNFPPRFSGRQFPNYSSELNVNALELEDSALYLCASSLRDRPWDTEAFFGQGTRLTVV.

The chain is built from TRBV6-5 and TRBJ1-2; perhaps TRBD1 as D (6 bases). V was clipped by 8 bases and J by 4 bases, with 14 bases between them. This CDR3 spans 13 amino acids. Germline V lookup: CDR1 MNHEY, CDR2 SVGAGI. The DNA for the CDR3 is TGTGCCAGCGGGGGCGGACGGAGCTATGGCTACACCTTC. Encoded protein: CASGGGRSYGYTF.